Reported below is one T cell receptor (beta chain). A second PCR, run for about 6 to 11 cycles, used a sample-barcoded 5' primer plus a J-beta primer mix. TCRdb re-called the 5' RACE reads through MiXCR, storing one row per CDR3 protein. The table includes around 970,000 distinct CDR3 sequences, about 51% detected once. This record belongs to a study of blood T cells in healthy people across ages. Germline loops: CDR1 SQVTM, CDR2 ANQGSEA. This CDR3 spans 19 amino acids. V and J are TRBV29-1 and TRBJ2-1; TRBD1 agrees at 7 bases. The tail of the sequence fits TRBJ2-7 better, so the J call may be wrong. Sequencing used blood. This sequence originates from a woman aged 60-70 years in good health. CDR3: CSVKGTASMETISYNEQYF. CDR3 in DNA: TGCAGCGTGAAAGGGACAGCCTCAATGGAAACCATCTCCTACAATGAGCAGTACTTC.